This T cell receptor beta chain was recorded in a study of blood T cells in healthy people across ages. Germline values: CDR1 SGHAT, CDR2 FQNNGV. Trimming stripped 3 bases from V and 0 bases from J, with 9 bases between. The CDR3 has 14 amino acids. Total RNA was isolated from each sample in quantities of at least 5 micrograms. This clonotype has ten or more counts. Its specificity is unknown. A second roughly 6 to 12 cycle PCR used barcoded and J-beta primers. With 12 random nucleotides, a template-switch adaptor tagged each individual cDNA molecule. TCRdb analysed the 5' RACE reads with MiXCR anew, one entry per CDR3 protein. The sample lists approximately 700,000 distinct CDR3 sequences, roughly 32% occurring once. Findings and caveats of the study: Researchers said unsorted PBMCs prevented a conclusive naive versus antigen-experienced comparison.

The sequence was collected from a woman of 80 years or more in good health. Material for sequencing was blood. The J gene is TRBJ2-7, the V gene TRBV11-2; possible D gene TRBD1, 6 bases. The CDR3 DNA reads as TGTGCCAGCAGCTTTGGGGACACCTCCTACGAGCAGTACTTC. Its protein is CASSFGDTSYEQYF.